The sequence of this T cell receptor beta chain was determined in a study of blood T cell repertoires in COVID-19. Across the study: The United States, Italy and Spain provided the acute and convalescent COVID-19 samples. The cDNA or gDNA used as material had been derived from T cells, B-cell-depleted T cells, or PBMCs.

With 3 bases removed from V and 4 bases from J, the gap between germline ends came to 16 bases. CDR3 size: 15 residues. CDR1 is SGHTA, CDR2 FQGNSA, per germline. Authors' data handling: Reference gene primer amplification gave estimated nucleated cell counts. Data came from immunoSEQ multiplex PCR; TCRdb stores just in-frame clones and leaves some out. That table supplies the V and J calls and clone size; D and trimming were determined from the DNA. The sample holds tens of thousands of clones, under 85% seen once. The material sequenced was peripheral blood. The TCR comes from a woman older than 75 with acute or convalescent COVID-19. The chain carries TRBV7-2 and TRBJ2-7; weak D call: TRBD2 (5 bases). The CDR3, as DNA: TGTGCCAGCAGCTTCCCGGGCTCAACGGGGTACGAGCAGTACTTC. Translated: CASSFPGSTGYEQYF.